This entry lists 22 T cell receptor beta chains sequenced from one sample in a study of T cell responses to AZD1222 COVID-19 vaccine. Only in-frame clones appear in the TCRdb table, and some are missing; sequencing was by immunoSEQ multiplex PCR. The repertoire consists of about 140,000 clones, with 85% to 90% occurring once and the leading ten covering approximately 3.7%. The sequences come from peripheral blood, collected on day 0 of AZD1222 vaccination. The receptors were sampled from an adult in good health.

This clone was seen just once. The rearrangement uses TRBV6-2 or TRBV6-3 and TRBJ1-2; no reliable D call. Germline V lookup: CDR1 MNHEY, CDR2 SVGEGT. The V and J ends lost 5 bases and 3 bases respectively, with 16 bases between them. There are 15 residues in the CDR3. Here the CDR3 reads CASSPPQGRYYGYTF. The CDR3 nucleotides read TGTGCCAGCAGTCCACCACAAGGCCGGTACTATGGCTACACCTTC.

The chain joins TRBV9 to TRBJ2-7; 7 bases map to TRBD1. After removal of 0 bases from V and 0 bases from J, the junction contained 3 bases not matched to a gene. The CDR3 runs 15 residues. Germline V gives CDR1 SGDLS, CDR2 YYNGEE. The CDR3 region is CASSVEGQSSYEQYF. The CDR3 nucleotides read TGTGCCAGCAGCGTAGAGGGACAGAGCTCCTACGAGCAGTACTTC.

The CDR3 sequence is CASSAFQTVTGELFF. The CDR3 DNA follows: TGTGCCAGCAGTGCCTTTCAGACAGTCACCGGGGAGCTGTTTTTT. The chain employs TRBV25-1 and TRBJ2-2; perhaps TRBD1 as D (5 bases). The V gene's germline CDR1 is MGHDK and CDR2 SYGVNS. The CDR3 is made up of 15 amino acids. V shed 4 bases and J shed 4 bases, with 13 bases lying between them. The variable domain in full, with the rest retrieved from reference TRBV25-1 and TRBJ2-2, is EADIYQTPRYLVIGTGKKITLECSQTMGHDKMYWYQQDPGMELHLIHYSYGVNSTEKGDLSSESTVSRIRTEHFPLTLESARPSHTSQYLCASSAFQTVTGELFFGEGSRLTVL.

The rearrangement uses TRBV4-2 and TRBJ1-1; TRBD1 aligns across 9 bases. In germline, CDR1 is LGHNA, CDR2 YNFKEQ. The CDR3 has 14 amino acids. V lost 5 bases and J lost 10; bases outside the gene matches: 11. The CDR3 DNA reads as TGTGCCAGCAGCGTACCGGGACAGGGAATCTTAGCTTTCTTT. It codes for CASSVPGQGILAFF.

This chain joins TRBV14 and TRBJ1-1; TRBD1 aligns across 10 bases. Germline V lookup: CDR1 SGHDN, CDR2 FVKESK. Trimming took 5 bases from V and 6 from J; bases not matched to a gene: 12. The CDR3 spans 16 residues. The CDR3 spells CASSSRDRGGWAEAFF. CDR3 DNA sequence: TGTGCCAGCAGCTCCCGGGACAGGGGTGGGTGGGCTGAAGCTTTCTTT.

The CDR3 reads CASSDTQGTNIQYF. The CDR3 DNA reads TGTGCCAGCAGTGACACTCAGGGGACCAACATTCAGTACTTC. The V gene is TRBV25-1, the J gene TRBJ2-4; D might be TRBD1 (6 bases). The CDR3 spans 14 residues. Germline values: CDR1 MGHDK, CDR2 SYGVNS. V was clipped by 3 bases and J by 7 bases, with 13 bases between them. The full variable domain, in which reference TRBV25-1 and TRBJ2-4 provide the parts outside the CDR3, is EADIYQTPRYLVIGTGKKITLECSQTMGHDKMYWYQQDPGMELHLIHYSYGVNSTEKGDLSSESTVSRIRTEHFPLTLESARPSHTSQYLCASSDTQGTNIQYFGAGTRLSVL.

The J gene is TRBJ1-1, the V gene TRBV19; D is possibly TRBD1 (5 bases). Deletions cut 3 bases from V and 11 bases from J, with 16 bases between. The CDR3 has 13 amino acids. The germline gives CDR1 LNHDA, CDR2 SQIVND (reference sequence). CDR3 sequence (DNA): TGTGCCAGTAGTATTTCAGACGGGGGTGAGGCTTTCTTT. Its protein is CASSISDGGEAFF.

V usage is TRBV6-2 or TRBV6-3 and J usage is TRBJ2-7; weak D call: TRBD2 (6 bases). Germline-derived CDR1 and CDR2 are MNHEY and SVGEGT. The CDR3 runs 13 residues. The V gene lost 5 bases and the J gene lost 5 bases, with 13 bases spanning the gap. CDR3 loop: CASSLDRENEQYF. The CDR3 DNA follows: TGTGCCAGCAGTCTCGACCGGGAGAACGAGCAGTACTTC.

CDR3 protein: CSHQSGSLWSEQFF. The CDR3 nucleotides read TGCAGCCACCAGTCGGGCTCCTTGTGGAGTGAGCAGTTCTTC. The chain carries TRBV29-1 and TRBJ2-1; D gene unclear. The CDR3 runs to 14 residues. The V and J ends lost 8 bases and 9 bases respectively, with 23 bases between them. Germline V gene data show CDR1 as SQVTM and CDR2 as ANQGSEA.

V usage is TRBV7-2 and J usage is TRBJ2-1; no clear D. The length of the CDR3 is 16 residues. The V end was cut by 4 bases, the J end by 9 bases, with 22 bases between. Germline assignment: CDR1 SGHTA and CDR2 FQGNSA. The CDR3 region has the DNA TGTGCCAGCAGCTCGTCGCTTACGGTGGCAGCCGGTGAGCAGTTCTTC. It is translated as CASSSSLTVAAGEQFF.

This chain uses TRBV6-2 or TRBV6-3 with TRBJ2-7; no reliable D call. This CDR3 contains 15 residues. Germline V gene data show CDR1 as MNHEY and CDR2 as SVGEGT. The V and J ends lost 4 bases and 5 bases respectively, with 18 bases between them. The CDR3 coding sequence is TGTGCCAGCAGTTTCCCTCAACCTCAGTGGAACGAGCAGTACTTC. The encoded protein is CASSFPQPQWNEQYF.

This chain joins TRBV30 and TRBJ1-4, with a tentative D call TRBD1 (6 bases). CDR1 is GTSNPN, CDR2 SVGIG, per germline (reference sequence). The CDR3 extends over 14 amino acids. Trimming took 4 bases from V and 3 from J, leaving 12 bases between them. In nucleotides, the CDR3 is TGTGCCTGGAAGTACAGGGCGGCTAATGAAAAACTGTTTTTT. As protein: CAWKYRAANEKLFF.

The V gene is TRBV27, the J gene TRBJ2-5; no definite D call. V was shortened by 4 bases and J by 2 bases, with 11 bases between the two germline ends. Germline V CDR1 and CDR2: MNHEY, SMNVEV (reference sequence). This CDR3 is built from 14 residues. CDR3 in DNA: TGTGCCAGCAGTTCCTGGGAACAACAAGAGACCCAGTACTTC. It translates to CASSSWEQQETQYF.

The CDR3 protein is CASSSSTDTQYF. The CDR3 DNA reads TGTGCCAGCAGCTCCTCGACAGATACGCAGTATTTT. The chain links TRBV7-2 to TRBJ2-3, with D unresolved. The V and J ends lost 4 bases and 3 bases respectively, with 5 bases between them. Germline assignment: CDR1 SGHTA and CDR2 FQGNSA. The CDR3 has 12 amino acids.

The CDR3 reads CASSLGQGALEQYF. CDR3 sequence (DNA): TGTGCCAGCAGCCTCGGACAGGGGGCCCTCGAGCAGTACTTC. The gene calls are TRBV6-2 or TRBV6-3 and TRBJ2-7; 11 nucleotides match TRBD1. Germline V gene data show CDR1 as MNHEY and CDR2 as SVGEGT. There are 14 residues in the CDR3. Trimming removed 6 bases from V and 6 bases from J; junction bases left unmatched: 7.

This rearrangement joins TRBV4-2 to TRBJ1-2; the match to TRBD1 covers 8 bases. Germline V gene data show CDR1 as LGHNA and CDR2 as YNFKEQ. Trimming took 3 bases from V and 10 from J; bases not matched to a gene: 10. The CDR3 sequence is 14 residues long. The CDR3 sequence is CASSHPNEQGDYTF. In DNA form, the CDR3 reads TGTGCCAGCAGCCACCCCAACGAACAGGGGGACTACACCTTC.

This chain joins TRBV19 and TRBJ2-5, with TRBD2 matching 14 bases. This CDR3 contains 19 residues. CDR1 and CDR2 from the germline V gene are LNHDA and SQIVND (reference sequence). Germline trimming cut 5 bases from V and 4 bases from J; bases unmatched to any gene: 15. The CDR3 DNA follows: TGTGCCAGTAGTCCCGCGAGACTAGCGGGAGGGCCAAAAGGAGAGACCCAGTACTTC. It specifies CASSPARLAGGPKGETQYF.

This clone was picked up a small number of times. The genes are TRBV7-8 and TRBJ2-1; D gene uncertain. V gave up 5 bases and J gave up 10 bases, with 15 bases separating them. CDR1 and CDR2 from the germline V gene are SGHVS and FQNEAQ. This CDR3 contains 13 residues. The DNA for the CDR3 is TGTGCCAGCAGCCCGGGTGAGGCCGGGGAGCAGTTCTTC. This encodes CASSPGEAGEQFF.

This clone was picked up one time. The V and J genes are TRBV28 and TRBJ2-7, with D unresolved. CDR3 length equals 12 residues. With 2 bases removed from V and 3 bases from J, the gap between germline ends came to 5 bases. The V gene's germline CDR1 is MDHEN and CDR2 SYDVKM. The CDR3 nucleotides read TGTGCCAGCAGTTTAGACCTCTACGAGCAGTACTTC. Translated: CASSLDLYEQYF.

This chain links TRBV5-8 with TRBJ1-5, with a tentative D call TRBD1 (6 bases). CDR1 and CDR2 from the germline V gene are SGHTS and YDEGEE. The CDR3 contains 15 residues. V was trimmed by 3 bases and J by 3 bases, leaving 13 bases between them. DNA for the CDR3: TGTGCCAGCAGCTCAGGACAGACCAACAATCAGCCCCAGCATTTT. Translation: CASSSGQTNNQPQHF.

V usage is TRBV19 and J usage is TRBJ1-5; tentative D call: TRBD1 (6 bases). The germline gives CDR1 LNHDA, CDR2 SQIVND (reference sequence). This CDR3 region has 15 residues. Between the trimmed V and J ends, which lost 5 bases and 3 bases, there was a span of 14 bases. The CDR3 DNA reads as TGTGCCAGTAGTCCAGTCCGGGACACCAATCAGCCCCAGCATTTT. Its protein is CASSPVRDTNQPQHF. The full variable domain, completed using reference TRBV19 and TRBJ1-5, is DGGITQSPKYLFRKEGQNVTLSCEQNLNHDAMYWYRQDPGQGLRLIYYSQIVNDFQKGDIAEGYSVSREKKESFPLTVTSAQKNPTAFYLCASSPVRDTNQPQHFGDGTRLSIL.

The chain uses TRBV19 and TRBJ2-7; D possibly uses TRBD1 or TRBD2 (5 bases each). The V and J ends lost 1 base and 6 bases respectively, with 10 bases between them. CDR1 and CDR2 (germline): LNHDA, SQIVND (reference sequence). The CDR3 spans 13 residues. The CDR3 spells CASSIGGTIEQYF. The CDR3, as DNA: TGTGCCAGTAGTATAGGAGGGACGATCGAGCAGTACTTC.